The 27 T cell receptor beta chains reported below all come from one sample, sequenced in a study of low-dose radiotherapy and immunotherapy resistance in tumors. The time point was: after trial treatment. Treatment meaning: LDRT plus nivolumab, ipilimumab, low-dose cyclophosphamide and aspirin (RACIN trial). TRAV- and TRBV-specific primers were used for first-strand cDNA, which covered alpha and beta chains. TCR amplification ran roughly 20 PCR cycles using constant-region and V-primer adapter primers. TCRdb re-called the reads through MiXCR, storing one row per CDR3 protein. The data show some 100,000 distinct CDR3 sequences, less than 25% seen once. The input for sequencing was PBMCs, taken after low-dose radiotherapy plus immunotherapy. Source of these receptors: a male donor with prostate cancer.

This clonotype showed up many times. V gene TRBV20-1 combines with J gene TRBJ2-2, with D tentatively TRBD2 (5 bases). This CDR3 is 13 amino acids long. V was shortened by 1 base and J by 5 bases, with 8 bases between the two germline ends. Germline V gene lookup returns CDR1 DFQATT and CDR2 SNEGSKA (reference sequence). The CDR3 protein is CSARVPGTGELFF. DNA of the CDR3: TGCAGTGCTAGAGTTCCGGGGACCGGGGAGCTGTTTTTT.

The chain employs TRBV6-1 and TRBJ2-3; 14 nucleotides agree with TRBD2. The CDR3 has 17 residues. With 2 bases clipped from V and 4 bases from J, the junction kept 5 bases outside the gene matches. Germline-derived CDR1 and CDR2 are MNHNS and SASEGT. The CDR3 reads CASSEPGTSGGPDTQYF. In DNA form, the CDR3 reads TGTGCCAGCAGTGAACCGGGGACTAGCGGGGGCCCAGATACGCAGTATTTT.

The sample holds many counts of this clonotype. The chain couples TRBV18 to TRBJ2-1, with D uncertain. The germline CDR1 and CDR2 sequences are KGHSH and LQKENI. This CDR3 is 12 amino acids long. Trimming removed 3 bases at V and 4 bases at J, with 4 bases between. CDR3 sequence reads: CASSPTYNEQFF. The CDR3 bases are TGTGCCAGCTCACCTACATACAATGAGCAGTTCTTC.

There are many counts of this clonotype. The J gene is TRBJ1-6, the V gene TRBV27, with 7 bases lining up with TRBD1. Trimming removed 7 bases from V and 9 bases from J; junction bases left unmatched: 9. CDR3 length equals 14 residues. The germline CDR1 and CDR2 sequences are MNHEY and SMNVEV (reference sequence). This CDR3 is CASTIGGASSPLHF. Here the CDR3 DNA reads TGTGCCAGCACCATAGGGGGCGCCTCTTCACCCCTCCACTTT.

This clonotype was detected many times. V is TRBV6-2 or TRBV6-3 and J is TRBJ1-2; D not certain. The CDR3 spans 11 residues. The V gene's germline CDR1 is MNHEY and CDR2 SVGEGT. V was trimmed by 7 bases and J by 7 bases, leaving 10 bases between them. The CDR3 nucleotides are TGTGCCAGCATCCGGTCGCGTGGCTACACCTTC. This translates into CASIRSRGYTF.

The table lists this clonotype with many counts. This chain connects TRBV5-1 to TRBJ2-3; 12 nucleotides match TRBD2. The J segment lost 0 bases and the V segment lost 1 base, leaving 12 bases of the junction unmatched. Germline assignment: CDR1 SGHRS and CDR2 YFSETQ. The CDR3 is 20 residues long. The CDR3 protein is CASSLSFMRLAGASTDTQYF. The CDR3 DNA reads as TGCGCCAGCAGCTTGTCCTTTATGAGACTAGCGGGGGCTAGCACAGATACGCAGTATTTT.

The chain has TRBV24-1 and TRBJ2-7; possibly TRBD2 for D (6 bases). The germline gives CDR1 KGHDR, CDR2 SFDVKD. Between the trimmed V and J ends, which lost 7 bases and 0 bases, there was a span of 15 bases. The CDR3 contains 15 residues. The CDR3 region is CATRVRDWSSYEQYF. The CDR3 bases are TGTGCCACCAGGGTCCGGGACTGGAGCTCCTACGAGCAGTACTTC.

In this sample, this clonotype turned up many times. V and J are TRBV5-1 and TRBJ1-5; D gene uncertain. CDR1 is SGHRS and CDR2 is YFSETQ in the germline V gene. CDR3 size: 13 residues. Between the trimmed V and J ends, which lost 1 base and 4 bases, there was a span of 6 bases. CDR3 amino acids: CASSLSVNQPQHF. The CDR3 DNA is TGCGCCAGCAGCTTGTCAGTTAATCAGCCCCAGCATTTT.

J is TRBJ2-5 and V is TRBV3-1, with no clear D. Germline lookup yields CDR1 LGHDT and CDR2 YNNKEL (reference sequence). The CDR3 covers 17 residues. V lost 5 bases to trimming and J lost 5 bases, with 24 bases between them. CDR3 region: CASSSGPDVQIVETQYF. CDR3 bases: TGTGCCAGCAGCTCCGGACCCGATGTACAAATTGTGGAGACCCAGTACTTC.

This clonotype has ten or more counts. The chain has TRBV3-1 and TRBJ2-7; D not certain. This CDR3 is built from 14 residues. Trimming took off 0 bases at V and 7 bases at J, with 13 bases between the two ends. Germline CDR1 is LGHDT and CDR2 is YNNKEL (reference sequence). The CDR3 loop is CASSQDGRLGEQYF. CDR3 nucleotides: TGTGCCAGCAGCCAAGATGGCAGGCTGGGGGAGCAGTACTTC.

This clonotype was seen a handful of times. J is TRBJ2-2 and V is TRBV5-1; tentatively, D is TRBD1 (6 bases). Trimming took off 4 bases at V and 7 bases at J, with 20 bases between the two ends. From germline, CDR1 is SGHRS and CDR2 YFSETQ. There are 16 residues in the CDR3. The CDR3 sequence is CASSPRGLADSGELFF. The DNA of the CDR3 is TGCGCCAGCAGCCCACGGGGCCTGGCGGACAGCGGGGAGCTGTTTTTT.

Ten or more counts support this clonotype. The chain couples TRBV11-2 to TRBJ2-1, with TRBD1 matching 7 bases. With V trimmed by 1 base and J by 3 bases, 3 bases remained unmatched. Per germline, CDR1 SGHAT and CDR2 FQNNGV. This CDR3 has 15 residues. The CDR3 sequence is CASSLVQGSYNEQFF. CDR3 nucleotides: TGTGCCAGCAGCTTAGTACAGGGGAGCTACAATGAGCAGTTCTTC.

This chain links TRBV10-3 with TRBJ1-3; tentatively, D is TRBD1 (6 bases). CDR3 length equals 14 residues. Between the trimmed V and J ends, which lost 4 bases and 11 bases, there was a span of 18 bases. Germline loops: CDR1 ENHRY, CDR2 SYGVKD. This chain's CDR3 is CAISAGAASDAIYF. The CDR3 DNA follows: TGTGCCATCAGTGCAGGGGCAGCCTCTGACGCCATATATTTT.

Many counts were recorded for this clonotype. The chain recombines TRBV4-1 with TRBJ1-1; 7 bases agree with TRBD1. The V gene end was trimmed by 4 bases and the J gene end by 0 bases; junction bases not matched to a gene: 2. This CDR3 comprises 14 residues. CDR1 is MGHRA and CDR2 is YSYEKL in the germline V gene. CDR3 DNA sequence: TGCGCCAGCAGCCGGGGACAGTTGAACACTGAAGCTTTCTTT. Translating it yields CASSRGQLNTEAFF.

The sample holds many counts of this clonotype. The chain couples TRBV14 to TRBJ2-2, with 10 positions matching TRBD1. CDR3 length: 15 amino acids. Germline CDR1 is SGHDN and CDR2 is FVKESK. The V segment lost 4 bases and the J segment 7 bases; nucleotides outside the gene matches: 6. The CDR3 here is CASSLMTGGNGELFF. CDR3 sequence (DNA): TGTGCCAGCAGCCTGATGACAGGGGGCAACGGGGAGCTGTTTTTT.

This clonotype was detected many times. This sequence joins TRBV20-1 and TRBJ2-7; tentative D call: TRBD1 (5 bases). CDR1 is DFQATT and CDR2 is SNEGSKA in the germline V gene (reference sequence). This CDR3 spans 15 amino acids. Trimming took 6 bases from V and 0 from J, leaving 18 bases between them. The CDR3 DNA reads TGCAGTGCACCAGACAGTATACATAGCTCCTACGAGCAGTACTTC. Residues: CSAPDSIHSSYEQYF.

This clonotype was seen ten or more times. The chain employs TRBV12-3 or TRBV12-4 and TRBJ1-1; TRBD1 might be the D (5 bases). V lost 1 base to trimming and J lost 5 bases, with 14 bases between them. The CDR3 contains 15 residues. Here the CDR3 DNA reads TGTGCCAGCAGTTTAGGGGGGAGGAGACGGACTGAAGCTTTCTTT. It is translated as CASSLGGRRRTEAFF.

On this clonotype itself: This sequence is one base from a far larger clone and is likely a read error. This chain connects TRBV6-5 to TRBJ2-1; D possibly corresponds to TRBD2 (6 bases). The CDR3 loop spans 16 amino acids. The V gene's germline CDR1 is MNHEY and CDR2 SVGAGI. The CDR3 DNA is TGTGCCAGCAGAACTCGGGACTCCAGCTCCTACATTGAGCAGTTCTTC. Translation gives CASRTRDSSSYIEQFF.

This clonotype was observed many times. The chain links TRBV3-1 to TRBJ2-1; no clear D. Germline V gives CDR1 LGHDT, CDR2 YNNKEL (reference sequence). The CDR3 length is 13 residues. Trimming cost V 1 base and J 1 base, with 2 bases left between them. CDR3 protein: CASSQVSYNEQFF. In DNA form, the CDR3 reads TGTGCCAGCAGCCAAGTGTCCTACAATGAGCAGTTCTTC.

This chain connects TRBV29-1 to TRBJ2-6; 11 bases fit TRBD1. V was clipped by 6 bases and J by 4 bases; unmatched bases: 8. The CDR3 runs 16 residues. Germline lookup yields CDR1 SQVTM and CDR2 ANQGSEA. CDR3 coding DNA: TGCAGCGTGCGGACAGGGGGCGCTGGGGGGGCCAACGTCCTGACTTTC. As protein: CSVRTGGAGGANVLTF.

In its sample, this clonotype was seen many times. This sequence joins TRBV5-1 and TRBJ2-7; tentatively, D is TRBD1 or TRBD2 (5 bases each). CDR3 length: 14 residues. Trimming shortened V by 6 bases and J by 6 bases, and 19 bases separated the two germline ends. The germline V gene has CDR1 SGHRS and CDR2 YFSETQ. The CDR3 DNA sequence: TGCGCCAGCACCACCGGGGCAGTAGTAAGCGAGCAGTACTTC. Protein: CASTTGAVVSEQYF. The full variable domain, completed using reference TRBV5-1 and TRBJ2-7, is KAGVTQTPRYLIKTRGQQVTLSCSPISGHRSVSWYQQTPGQGLQFLFEYFSETQRNKGNFPGRFSGRQFSNSRSEMNVSTLELGDSALYLCASTTGAVVSEQYFGPGTRLTVT.

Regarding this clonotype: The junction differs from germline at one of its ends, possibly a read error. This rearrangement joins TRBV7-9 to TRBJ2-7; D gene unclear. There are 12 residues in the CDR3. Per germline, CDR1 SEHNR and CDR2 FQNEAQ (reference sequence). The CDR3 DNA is TGTGCCACCAGCTTTGGGTTCGGCGAGCAGTACTTC. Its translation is CATSFGFGEQYF. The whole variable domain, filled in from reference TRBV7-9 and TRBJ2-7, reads DTGVSQNPRHKITKRGQNVTFRCDPISEHNRLYWYRQTLGQGPEFLTYFQNEAQLEKSRLLSDRFSAERPKGSFSTLEIQRTEQGDSAMYLCATSFGFGEQYFGPGTRLTVT.

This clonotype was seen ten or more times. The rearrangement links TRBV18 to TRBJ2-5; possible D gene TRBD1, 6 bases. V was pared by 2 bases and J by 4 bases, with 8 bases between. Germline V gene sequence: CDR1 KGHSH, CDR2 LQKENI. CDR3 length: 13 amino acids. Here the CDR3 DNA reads TGTGCCAGCTCACCAGCCAGGGGAGAGACCCAGTACTTC. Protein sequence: CASSPARGETQYF.

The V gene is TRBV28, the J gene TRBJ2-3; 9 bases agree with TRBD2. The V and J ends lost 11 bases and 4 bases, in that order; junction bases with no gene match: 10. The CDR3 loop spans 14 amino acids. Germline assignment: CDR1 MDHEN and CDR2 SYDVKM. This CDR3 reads CALSPSGIPDTQYF. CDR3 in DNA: TGTGCCCTTTCCCCTAGCGGGATACCAGATACGCAGTATTTT.

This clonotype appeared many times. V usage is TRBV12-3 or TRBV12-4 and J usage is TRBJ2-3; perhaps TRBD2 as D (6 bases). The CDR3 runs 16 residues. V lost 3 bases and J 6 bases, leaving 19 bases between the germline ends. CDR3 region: CASSFWGAGRSDTQYF. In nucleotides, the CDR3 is TGTGCCAGCAGTTTTTGGGGTGCGGGGAGATCGGATACGCAGTATTTT.

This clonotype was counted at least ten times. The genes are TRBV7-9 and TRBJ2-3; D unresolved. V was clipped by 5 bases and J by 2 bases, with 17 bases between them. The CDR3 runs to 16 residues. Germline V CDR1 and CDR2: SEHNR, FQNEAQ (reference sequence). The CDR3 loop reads CASSVKQNAFTDTQYF. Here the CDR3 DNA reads TGTGCCAGCAGCGTCAAACAAAACGCCTTCACAGATACGCAGTATTTT.

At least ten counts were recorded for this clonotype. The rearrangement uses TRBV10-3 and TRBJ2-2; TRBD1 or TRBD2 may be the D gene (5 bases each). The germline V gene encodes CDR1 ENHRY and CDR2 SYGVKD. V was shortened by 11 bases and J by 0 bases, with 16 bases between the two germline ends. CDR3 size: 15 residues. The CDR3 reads CAVTPGTANTGELFF. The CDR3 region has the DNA TGTGCCGTCACCCCCGGGACGGCGAACACCGGGGAGCTGTTTTTT.